The sequence of this TCR beta chain was determined in a study of beta chain features in type 1 diabetes. Notes on the study in general: For patients and controls alike, PCR might favor shorter templates to the same degree. Sampled from patients, naive, central memory and Treg TCRB repertoires appeared more similar than those sampled from healthy donors. Whether HLA type affects TCRB rearrangement stayed undetermined in the present work.

Comment on this clone: The antigen is unknown.

Central memory, naive, regulatory and stem cell-like memory CD4+ cells were sorted by CD45RO/CCR7/CD25/CD127/CD95/CD27. V dropped 4 bases and J dropped 7; count of bases not matched to a gene: 12. This CDR3 region has 15 residues. CDR1 and CDR2 from the germline V gene are MNHNS and SASEGT. cDNA synthesis used the whole RNA isolate, giving expressed TCRB sequences. The table came from immunoSEQ multiplex PCR; TCRdb's copy has only in-frame clones and leaves some out. The sample holds 330,000 or so clones, around a fifth seen once. The origin of this receptor is a woman aged 18-29 years in good health. The chain joins TRBV6-1 to TRBJ2-7; TRBD2 matches 8 bases. Specimen: naive CD4+ T cells from blood. CDR3 protein: CASSAMGTRVFEQYF. DNA of the CDR3: TGTGCCAGCAGTGCTATGGGGACTAGAGTTTTTGAGCAGTACTTC.